This entry is about one T cell receptor beta chain. Which antigen it targets is not known. No base quality values were provided; no much bigger clone lies one nucleotide off. The sample is drawn from a study of CD8 T cells in ankylosing spondylitis listed by TCRdb under 2017. Regarding the research as a whole: T cell receptor beta repertoires were profiled in healthy donors and ankylosing spondylitis patients so that disease-linked TCR variants could be found. The full study cohort was made up of 25 to 30 ankylosing spondylitis patients and approximately 100 healthy donors. Peripheral blood was sampled, and synovial fluid was also collected from ankylosing spondylitis patients. Broader findings and caveats from the paper: Some motif variants had previously been reported in the synovial fluid and blood of reactive arthritis patients, which suggests shared mechanisms of disease initiation. Blood from ankylosing spondylitis patients appeared to be characterized by a TCR beta motif composed of about eight highly homologous amino acid variants. The disease-linked clones were reported as significantly enriched in matched synovial fluid samples from ankylosing spondylitis patients. A CD8+ phenotype was shown by the disease-linked clones, which were found at relatively low frequencies in peripheral blood.

Looking up the germline V gene (reference sequence) yields CDR1 DFQATT and CDR2 SNEGSKA. The CDR3 starts with the cysteine, ends with the phenylalanine, and has 16 residues. Only the CDR3 part of the read is kept: 48 bases, read in frame from the first base. Trimming accounts for 4 bases at V and 1 base at J, while the number of junction bases matched to no gene is 5. The data were produced on an Illumina HiSeq 2500. TCR beta libraries were prepared by quantitative 5'-RACE with molecular barcodes. On the study's bioinformatics: Disease-linked TCR variants were identified with a new computational method built on a probabilistic model of VDJ rearrangement. TCRdb reprocessed the public reads (quality trimming at Q25 with fastp, clone calling with MiXCR) and kept in-frame beta chains. Records with the same CDR3 protein are collapsed into one entry carrying the most frequent genes and DNA. The V and J calls come from TCRdb's annotation, not from the publication. For this sample there are 750,000 to 850,000 distinct CDR3 sequences; around 11% appear just once. More than 0.5% of the sample comes from the top ten.

Rearrangement joined TRBV20-1 to TRBJ2-2; TRBD2 aligns with 11 central bases. The TCR originated in a male donor with ankylosing spondylitis. Material for sequencing was blood, either unsorted or a sorted T cell fraction (not recorded which). The CDR3 region has the sequence CSAKGTSGLNTGELFF. The DNA is as follows: TGCAGTGCTAAGGGGACTAGCGGATTGAACACCGGGGAGCTGTTTTTT.